This T cell receptor beta chain appears in the sequencing data of a study of cytomegalovirus exposure and HLA in healthy donors. The study ran its PCR with 60 Vbeta and 13 Jbeta primers. Repertoires were generated with immunoSEQ multiplex PCR, while TCRdb's copy carries only in-frame clones and drops some. This table has over 120,000 clones, about 80% appearing once. Findings of the study overall: It was reportedly the case that the classifier diagnosed cytomegalovirus status with high specificity and sensitivity. The study designated 150 or so TCR beta chains cytomegalovirus-associated.

In regard to this clone: Its antigen is not identified.

The material sequenced was PBMCs. The receptor's source is a man in his forties or fifties in good health and CMV-seronegative.

CDR3 coding DNA: TGTGCCAGCAGCGGTAGCGGGGGGGCCTCAAATGAGCAGTTCTTC. Translation gives CASSGSGGASNEQFF. The chain has TRBV9 and TRBJ2-1, with 11 bases fitting TRBD2. CDR1 is SGDLS, CDR2 YYNGEE, per germline. This CDR3 comprises 15 residues. V was pared by 3 bases and J by 7 bases, with 6 bases of the junction left unmatched.